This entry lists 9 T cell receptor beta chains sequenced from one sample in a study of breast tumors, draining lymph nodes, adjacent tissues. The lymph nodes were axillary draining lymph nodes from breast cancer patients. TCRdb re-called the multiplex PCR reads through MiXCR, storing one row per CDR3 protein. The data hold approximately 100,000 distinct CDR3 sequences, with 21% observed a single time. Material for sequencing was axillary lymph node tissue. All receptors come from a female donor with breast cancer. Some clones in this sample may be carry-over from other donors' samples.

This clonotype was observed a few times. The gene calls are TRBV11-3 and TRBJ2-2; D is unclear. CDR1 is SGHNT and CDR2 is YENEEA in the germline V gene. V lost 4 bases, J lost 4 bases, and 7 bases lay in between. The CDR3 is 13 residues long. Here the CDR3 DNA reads TGTGCCAGCAGCTCCCAGTTCACCGGGGAGCTGTTTTTT. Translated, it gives CASSSQFTGELFF.

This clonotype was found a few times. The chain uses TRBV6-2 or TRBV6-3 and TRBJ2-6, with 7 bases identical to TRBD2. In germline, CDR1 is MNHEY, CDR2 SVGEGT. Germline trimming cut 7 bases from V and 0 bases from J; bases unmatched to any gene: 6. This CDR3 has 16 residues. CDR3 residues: CASNRDYYSGANVLTF. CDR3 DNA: TGTGCCAGCAATCGGGACTACTACTCTGGGGCCAACGTCCTGACTTTC.

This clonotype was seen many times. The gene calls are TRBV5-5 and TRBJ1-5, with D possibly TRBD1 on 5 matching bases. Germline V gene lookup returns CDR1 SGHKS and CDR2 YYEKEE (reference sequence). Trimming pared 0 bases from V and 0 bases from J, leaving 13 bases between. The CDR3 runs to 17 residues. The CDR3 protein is CASSLASGLYSNQPQHF. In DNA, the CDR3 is TGTGCCAGCAGCTTGGCCTCGGGACTGTATAGCAATCAGCCCCAGCATTTT.

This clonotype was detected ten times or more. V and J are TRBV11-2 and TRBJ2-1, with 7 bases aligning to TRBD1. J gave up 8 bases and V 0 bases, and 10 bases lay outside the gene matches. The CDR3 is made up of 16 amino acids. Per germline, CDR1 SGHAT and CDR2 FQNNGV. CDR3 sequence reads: CASSLDEQGKGYEQFF. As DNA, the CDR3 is TGTGCCAGCAGCTTAGACGAACAGGGGAAAGGGTATGAGCAGTTCTTC.

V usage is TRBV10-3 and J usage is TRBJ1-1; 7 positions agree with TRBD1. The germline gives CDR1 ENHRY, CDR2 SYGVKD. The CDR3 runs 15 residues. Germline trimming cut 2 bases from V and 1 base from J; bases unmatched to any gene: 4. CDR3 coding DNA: TGTGCCATCAGTGAGCCGGGACAGCAGAACACTGAAGCTTTCTTT. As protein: CAISEPGQQNTEAFF.

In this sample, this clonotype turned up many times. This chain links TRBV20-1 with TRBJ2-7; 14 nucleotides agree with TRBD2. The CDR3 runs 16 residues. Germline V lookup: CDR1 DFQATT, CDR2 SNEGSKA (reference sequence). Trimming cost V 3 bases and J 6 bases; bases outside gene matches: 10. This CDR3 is CSARGPGLAGVGEQYF. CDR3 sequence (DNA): TGCAGTGCTAGGGGACCGGGACTAGCGGGAGTTGGCGAGCAGTACTTC.

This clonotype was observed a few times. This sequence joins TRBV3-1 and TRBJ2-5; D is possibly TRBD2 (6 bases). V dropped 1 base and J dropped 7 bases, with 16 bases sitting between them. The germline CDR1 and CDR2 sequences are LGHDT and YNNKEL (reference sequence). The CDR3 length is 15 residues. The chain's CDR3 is CASSQVRGPGGTQYF. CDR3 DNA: TGTGCCAGCAGCCAAGTGCGGGGCCCAGGAGGGACCCAGTACTTC.

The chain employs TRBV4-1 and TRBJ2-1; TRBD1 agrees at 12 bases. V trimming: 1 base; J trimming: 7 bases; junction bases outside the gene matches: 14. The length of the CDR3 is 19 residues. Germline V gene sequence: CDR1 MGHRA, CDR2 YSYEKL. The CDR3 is CASSQGAHLGTGGRNEQFF. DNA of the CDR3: TGCGCCAGCAGCCAAGGGGCTCACCTCGGGACAGGGGGCAGGAATGAGCAGTTCTTC.

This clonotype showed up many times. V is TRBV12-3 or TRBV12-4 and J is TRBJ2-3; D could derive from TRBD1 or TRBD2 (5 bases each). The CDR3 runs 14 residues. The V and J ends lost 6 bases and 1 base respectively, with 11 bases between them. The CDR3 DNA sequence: TGTGCCAGCAGGGACGGGACCGGCACAGATACGCAGTATTTT. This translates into CASRDGTGTDTQYF.